This entry lists 20 T cell receptor beta chains sequenced from one sample in a study of blood T cells in healthy people across ages. A second PCR, run for about 6 to 11 cycles, used a sample-barcoded 5' primer plus a J-beta primer mix. TCRdb reprocessed the 5' RACE reads with MiXCR, giving one entry per CDR3 protein. This sample has about a million distinct CDR3 sequences, with 45% to 60% found just once. The sample taken for sequencing was blood. These receptors were collected from a woman aged 55 to 70 in good health.

This clonotype occurred a few times. The CDR3 loop reads CASSQGAHNYEQYF. The CDR3 bases are TGCGCCAGCAGCCAAGGAGCACACAACTACGAGCAGTACTTC. V is TRBV4-3 and J is TRBJ2-7; no clear D gene. Trimming took off 1 base at V and 3 bases at J, with 10 bases between the two ends. The CDR3 consists of 14 residues. The germline CDR1 and CDR2 sequences are LGHNA and YSLEER.

Worth noting for this clonotype: A much larger clone differs from this one at a single base, so this may be a read error. The J gene is TRBJ1-2, the V gene TRBV7-2; tentatively, D is TRBD1 (5 bases). V was clipped by 4 bases and J by 7 bases, with 13 bases between them. The V gene's germline CDR1 is SGHTA and CDR2 FQGNSA. This CDR3 has 13 amino acids. The CDR3 DNA reads TGTGCCAGCAGCTCAACAGACGGGGGTGGCTACACCTTC. It is translated as CASSSTDGGGYTF.

This clonotype was found a few times. The J gene is TRBJ2-1, the V gene TRBV5-1; 9 bases are shared with TRBD1. V trimming: 6 bases; J trimming: 8 bases; junction bases outside the gene matches: 15. The CDR3 is made up of 16 amino acids. The V gene's germline CDR1 is SGHRS and CDR2 YFSETQ. The CDR3 loop reads CASNSLTGQGFDEQFF. The CDR3 region has the DNA TGCGCCAGCAACTCCTTAACTGGACAGGGGTTCGATGAGCAGTTCTTC.

Many counts were recorded for this clonotype. The V and J genes are TRBV12-3 or TRBV12-4 and TRBJ2-7; no reliable D call. V lost 5 bases to trimming and J lost 1 base, with 6 bases between them. CDR3 length: 12 residues. CDR3 nucleotide sequence: TGTGCCAGCAGTCCCACTTCCTACGAGCAGTACTTC. Encoded protein: CASSPTSYEQYF.

For the CDR3, the DNA is TGCGCCAGCAGCTTGGGTCCTAGCGGGAGCAACGAGCAGTACTTC. Translating it yields CASSLGPSGSNEQYF. This rearrangement joins TRBV5-1 to TRBJ2-4, with 10 nucleotides matching TRBD2. The J call is doubtful: the DNA matches TRBJ2-7 better. This CDR3 is 15 amino acids long. Germline-derived CDR1 and CDR2 are SGHRS and YFSETQ.

The chain recombines TRBV5-5 with TRBJ1-4; tentatively, D is TRBD1 (5 bases). The CDR3 runs to 14 residues. Germline values: CDR1 SGHKS, CDR2 YYEKEE (reference sequence). Trimming removed 2 bases at V and 7 bases at J, with 12 bases between. CDR3 nucleotides: TGTGCCAGCAGCTTACCGCTCGGGACTGAAAAACTGTTTTTT. Translating gives CASSLPLGTEKLFF.

This chain uses TRBV7-2 with TRBJ2-3; D might be TRBD2 (6 bases). Trimming pared 5 bases from V and 3 bases from J, leaving 12 bases between. CDR1 is SGHTA and CDR2 is FQGNSA in the germline V gene. The CDR3 is made up of 14 amino acids. In nucleotides, the CDR3 is TGTGCCAGCAGCCGGGACTTTCGAACAGATACGCAGTATTTT. Amino acid sequence: CASSRDFRTDTQYF.

The chain joins TRBV6-6 to TRBJ2-1, with D uncertain. Germline CDR1 reads MNHNY; CDR2 reads SVGAGI (reference sequence). The V and J ends lost 3 bases and 6 bases respectively, with 9 bases between them. CDR3 length: 13 residues. CDR3 coding DNA: TGTGCCAGCAGTTATCTGACCACCAATGAGCAGTTCTTC. Translating gives CASSYLTTNEQFF.

V usage is TRBV5-1 and J usage is TRBJ2-1; 8 bases are shared with TRBD2. The CDR3 has 15 amino acids. After removal of 2 bases from V and 7 bases from J, the junction contained 8 bases not matched to a gene. From germline, CDR1 is SGHRS and CDR2 YFSETQ. This CDR3 reads CASSFIAGSGNEQFF. As DNA, the CDR3 is TGCGCCAGCAGCTTTATAGCGGGATCTGGGAATGAGCAGTTCTTC.

This clonotype has a handful of counts. The rearrangement uses TRBV29-1 and TRBJ2-7; unclear D gene. Germline V gene sequence: CDR1 SQVTM, CDR2 ANQGSEA. Trimming removed 6 bases from V and 2 bases from J, with 11 bases in between. The CDR3 is 12 residues long. In DNA, the CDR3 is TGCAGCGTGAGTCATTACACCTACGAGCAGTACTTC. Residues: CSVSHYTYEQYF.

The chain is built from TRBV11-2 and TRBJ2-7; TRBD1 matches at 9 bases. The CDR3 sequence is 15 residues long. Germline V gene data show CDR1 as SGHAT and CDR2 as FQNNGV. V shed 5 bases and J 4 bases; nucleotides not matched to a gene: 9. The CDR3 DNA sequence: TGTGCCAGCAGCCCTCTAGGGACAGGGTCTTACGAGCAGTACTTC. Its protein is CASSPLGTGSYEQYF.

This clonotype has just a few counts. The CDR3 sequence is CASRRTSGLFEQYF. CDR3 DNA: TGTGCCAGCCGAAGGACTAGCGGGCTATTCGAGCAGTACTTC. The chain has TRBV6-2 or TRBV6-3 and TRBJ2-7, with TRBD2 identical over 11 bases. With 8 bases clipped from V and 6 bases from J, the junction kept 9 bases outside the gene matches. The CDR3 covers 14 residues. Germline V gene sequence: CDR1 MNHEY, CDR2 SVGEGT.

The chain joins TRBV7-2 to TRBJ2-4; 13 bases map to TRBD2. Germline-derived CDR1 and CDR2 are SGHTA and FQGNSA. The CDR3 sequence is 14 residues long. Losses at the gene ends were 5 bases for V and 13 bases for J; bases not matched to a gene: 8. The DNA for the CDR3 is TGTGCCAGCAGCCCACTAGCGGGAGGGAGTCTACAGTACTTC. This encodes CASSPLAGGSLQYF.

The genes are TRBV6-6 and TRBJ2-5, with TRBD1 as a possible D gene (6 bases). Germline V gene data show CDR1 as MNHNY and CDR2 as SVGAGI (reference sequence). The V and J ends lost 10 bases and 1 base respectively, with 10 bases between them. The CDR3 is made up of 12 amino acids. The CDR3 here is CATRGSQETQYF. The DNA of the CDR3 is TGTGCCACCAGGGGAAGCCAAGAGACCCAGTACTTC.

V is TRBV25-1 and J is TRBJ2-2, with D tentatively TRBD1 (6 bases). This CDR3 is built from 18 residues. V was clipped by 4 bases and J by 5 bases, with 23 bases between them. Germline assignment: CDR1 MGHDK and CDR2 SYGVNS. The CDR3 nucleotides read TGTGCCAGCAGTGGCAAACATGTCCTTAGTCAGGGGACCGGGGAGCTGTTTTTT. It specifies CASSGKHVLSQGTGELFF.

The V and J genes are TRBV6-5 and TRBJ1-2; tentatively, D is TRBD1 (5 bases). Germline V gene lookup returns CDR1 MNHEY and CDR2 SVGAGI. Trimming pared 0 bases from V and 8 bases from J, leaving 13 bases between. The CDR3 consists of 14 residues. CDR3 in amino acids: CASSYSYRPAGYTF. The DNA of the CDR3 is TGTGCCAGCAGTTACTCGTACAGGCCGGCGGGCTACACCTTC.

This clonotype was counted only a few times. The rearrangement links TRBV29-1 to TRBJ2-1; D is ambiguous. Germline CDR1 reads SQVTM; CDR2 reads ANQGSEA. The CDR3 is made up of 11 amino acids. Trimming shortened V by 6 bases and J by 6 bases, and 9 bases separated the two germline ends. CDR3 bases: TGCAGCGTAAAACGTTCCAATGAGCAGTTCTTC. Its translation: CSVKRSNEQFF.

The rearrangement links TRBV7-8 to TRBJ2-6; weak D call: TRBD1 (5 bases). Germline V gives CDR1 SGHVS, CDR2 FQNEAQ. With 5 bases removed from V and 1 base from J, the gap between germline ends came to 18 bases. The CDR3 totals 18 residues. The CDR3 nucleotides read TGTGCCAGCAGCCCAAGGGGCGGCCTTATATCTGGGGCCAACGTCCTGACTTTC. Its translation: CASSPRGGLISGANVLTF. Using reference TRBV7-8 and TRBJ2-6 for the parts outside the CDR3, the full variable domain is GAGVSQSPRYKVAKRGQDVALRCDPISGHVSLFWYQQALGQGPEFLTYFQNEAQLDKSGLPSDRFFAERPEGSVSTLKIQRTQQEDSAVYLCASSPRGGLISGANVLTFGAGSRLTVL.

The rearrangement uses TRBV20-1 and TRBJ2-7; maybe TRBD1 (5 bases). V dropped 3 bases and J dropped 2 bases, with 17 bases sitting between them. This CDR3 has 15 residues. The germline V gene encodes CDR1 DFQATT and CDR2 SNEGSKA (reference sequence). The CDR3 nucleotides are TGCAGTGCTAGGCCGACGCTATGGGGCACCTACGAGCAGTACTTC. Translated, it gives CSARPTLWGTYEQYF.

The rearrangement joins TRBV5-1 to TRBJ2-3; 7 positions agree with TRBD2. Germline CDR1 and CDR2: SGHRS and YFSETQ. The CDR3 is 16 residues long. J gave up 6 bases and V 2 bases, and 12 bases lay outside the gene matches. Here the CDR3 DNA reads TGCGCCAGCAGCTTAATTTTCGCGGGAGAGGCGGATACGCAGTATTTT. This gives the protein CASSLIFAGEADTQYF.